The present entry profiles one T cell receptor (beta chain) with its context. This sample stems from a study of blood T cell repertoires in COVID-19. Overall study context: Samples came from the United States, Italy and Spain, spanning acute and convalescent COVID-19. T cells, B-cell-depleted T cells, or PBMCs provided the cDNA or gDNA that served as material.

Using immunoSEQ multiplex PCR, the repertoire was profiled, and TCRdb retains in-frame clones only, with some absent. The top ten hold around 0.98% of the sample, which has roughly 82,000 clones, roughly 88% seen once. Germline V gene data show CDR1 as LGHDT and CDR2 as YNNKEL (reference sequence). The CDR3 is made up of 16 amino acids. Trimming stripped 0 bases from V and 2 bases from J, with 12 bases between. The sequence was obtained from a woman in her forties or fifties in a cohort sampled during active COVID-19. The J gene is TRBJ2-3, the V gene TRBV3-1 (or the pseudogene TRBV3-2); a possible D gene is TRBD2 (5 bases). The specimen sequenced was peripheral blood. CDR3 bases: TGTGCCAGCAGCCAAGAAGAGGGCTACTCCACAGATACGCAGTATTTT. Amino acids: CASSQEEGYSTDTQYF.